The rows below give T cell receptor beta chains drawn from one sample of a study of blood T cell repertoires in COVID-19. The method was immunoSEQ multiplex PCR; TCRdb's version includes in-frame clones alone and lacks a portion of them. The profile covers around 200,000 clones, with more than 70% appearing a single time and approximately 3% taken by the ten largest. The specimen was peripheral blood. The receptors shown here come from a woman of 80 years or more with active or convalescent COVID-19. The CDR3 runs from the conserved cysteine through the conserved F or W. A D gene is named only where the DNA matches it firmly. Size values are once, few and many counts, or a class for expanded clones, and some rows have none.

v_gene	d_gene	len	j_gene	abundance	CDR3nt	CDR3aa
TRBV7-9	-	13	TRBJ1-1	-	TGTGCCAGCAGCTTAGTCGCCAGCGCTGAAGCTTTCTTT	CASSLVASAEAFF
TRBV6-6	-	14	TRBJ2-7	-	TGTGCCAGCAGTTTCACAGGGTATCCCTACGAGCAGTACTTC	CASSFTGYPYEQYF
TRBV18	TRBD1	18	TRBJ1-3	-	TGTGCCAGCTCACCGAGACAGGGTATTTTTTCGGATGGAAACACCATATATTTT	CASSPRQGIFSDGNTIYF
TRBV3-1/TRBV3-2	-	13	TRBJ2-1	few	TGTGCCAGCTGCCTTAGCTCCTACAATGAGCAGTTCTTC	CASCLSSYNEQFF
TRBV28	TRBD1	14	TRBJ1-1	few	TGTGCCAGCAGTTTATTACCAGGGGGCACTGAAGCTTTCTTT	CASSLLPGGTEAFF
TRBV28	TRBD1	13	TRBJ1-2	-	TGTGCCAGCAGCAAACCAGGGGGTTGGGGCTACACCTTC	CASSKPGGWGYTF
TRBV5-6	-	14	TRBJ2-1	-	TGTGCCAGCAGCTTGAGGACTCCATACAATGAGCAGTTCTTC	CASSLRTPYNEQFF
TRBV30	TRBD2	14	TRBJ2-3	-	TGTGCCTGTCTGAGCGGGGGGGGTACAGATACGCAGTATTTT	CACLSGGGTDTQYF
TRBV27	TRBD1	18	TRBJ2-2	-	TGTGCCAGCAGTCGATTAACCGAGGGACAGGGTAACACCGGGGAGCTGTTTTTT	CASSRLTEGQGNTGELFF
TRBV6-2/TRBV6-3	-	17	TRBJ1-1	-	TGTGCCAGCAGTTACCCCACCCGGGGGTCTGTGAACACTGAAGCTTTCTTT	CASSYPTRGSVNTEAFF
TRBV9	TRBD2	19	TRBJ2-2	few	TGTGCCAGCAGCGTAGGCCCACCTCGAGCGGGGGGGTACACCGGGGAGCTGTTTTTT	CASSVGPPRAGGYTGELFF
TRBV30	TRBD2	17	TRBJ2-3	-	TGTGCCTGGAAAGGTCCCCGACTAGCGGGGGGGCTGGATACGCAGTATTTT	CAWKGPRLAGGLDTQYF
TRBV7-9	-	17	TRBJ1-2	-	TGTGCCAGCAGCTTAGGTCTGGTTGGGGGGACGGCGTATGGCTACACCTTC	CASSLGLVGGTAYGYTF
TRBV2	-	15	TRBJ1-2	-	TGTGCCAGCAGTCCGGAGGGCAATGTTGTCTATGGCTACACCTTC	CASSPEGNVVYGYTF
TRBV19	TRBD1	17	TRBJ2-6	-	TGTGCCAGTAGTATCCCGACAGGGCACTCTGGGGTCAACGTCCTGACTTTC	CASSIPTGHSGVNVLTF
TRBV6-2/TRBV6-3	-	14	TRBJ1-3	-	TGTGCCAGCAGTCTCACAGGGAATGGAAACACCATATATTTT	CASSLTGNGNTIYF
TRBV5-1	TRBD1	14	TRBJ1-1	-	TGCGCCAGCAGTCTTCAGGGGGCATACACTGAAGCTTTCTTT	CASSLQGAYTEAFF
TRBV2	TRBD1	14	TRBJ1-6	-	TGTGCCAGCACCGTGGACAGGGGGAACTCACCCCTCCACTTT	CASTVDRGNSPLHF
TRBV4-1	-	16	TRBJ1-5	few	TGCGCCAGCAGCCAAGCCACAGGATATAGCAATCAGCCCCAGCATTTT	CASSQATGYSNQPQHF
TRBV7-9	-	13	TRBJ1-1	-	TGTGCCAGCAGCTTAGAACAGGCCACTGAAGCTTTCTTT	CASSLEQATEAFF
TRBV2	-	14	TRBJ2-1	-	TGTGCCAGCAGCCTAGCGTGGGCCAACAATGAGCAGTTCTTC	CASSLAWANNEQFF
TRBV11-3	TRBD1	13	TRBJ2-4	-	TGTGCCAGCAGCTTGGACAGGGCCGGCATTCAGTACTTC	CASSLDRAGIQYF
TRBV19	TRBD1	15	TRBJ1-6	once	TGTGCCAGTAGTGTGATGACAGGGGGCGAAACACCCCTCCACTTT	CASSVMTGGETPLHF